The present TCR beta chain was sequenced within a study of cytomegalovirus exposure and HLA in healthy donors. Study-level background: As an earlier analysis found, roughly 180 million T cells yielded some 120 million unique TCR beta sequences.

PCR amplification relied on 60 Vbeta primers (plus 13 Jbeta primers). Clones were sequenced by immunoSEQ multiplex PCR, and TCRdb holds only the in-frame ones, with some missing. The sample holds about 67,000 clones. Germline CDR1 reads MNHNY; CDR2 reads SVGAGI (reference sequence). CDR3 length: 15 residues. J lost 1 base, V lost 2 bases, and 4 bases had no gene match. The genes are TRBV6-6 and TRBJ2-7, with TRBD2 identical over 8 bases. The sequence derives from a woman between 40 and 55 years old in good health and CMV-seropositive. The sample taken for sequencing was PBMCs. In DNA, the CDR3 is TGTGCCAGCAGTTACGGTACTAGCGGTTCCTACGAGCAGTACTTC. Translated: CASSYGTSGSYEQYF.